This T cell receptor beta chain was captured in a study of early T cells in non-severe SARS-CoV-2 infection. Overall study context: Unpaired chains resulted from sequencing bulk RNA of unsorted whole blood.

This clonotype was seen ten or more times. The antigen is unknown. Broader study findings: The matching step, a VDJdb search, favored anti-spike CD8 responses and missed private and CD4 specificities.

Tagging with unique molecular identifiers was applied to individual cDNA molecules. Via MiXCR, TCRdb re-called the 5' RACE reads, giving one row per CDR3 protein. The sample holds 25,000 to 30,000 distinct CDR3 sequences; roughly 5.9% are singletons and the top ten take approximately 0.92%. CDR3 length equals 15 residues. Deletions cut 1 base from V and 0 bases from J, with 9 bases between. Germline V gene sequence: CDR1 SNHLY, CDR2 FYNNEI. Sequenced material: whole blood. This clonotype originated in an adult who was a healthcare worker with PCR-confirmed SARS-CoV-2 infection or an uninfected control (not recorded which). The chain is built from TRBV2 and TRBJ1-1, with no clear D. This CDR3 is CASSEVQWMNTEAFF. CDR3 in DNA: TGTGCCAGCAGTGAAGTCCAGTGGATGAACACTGAAGCTTTCTTT.